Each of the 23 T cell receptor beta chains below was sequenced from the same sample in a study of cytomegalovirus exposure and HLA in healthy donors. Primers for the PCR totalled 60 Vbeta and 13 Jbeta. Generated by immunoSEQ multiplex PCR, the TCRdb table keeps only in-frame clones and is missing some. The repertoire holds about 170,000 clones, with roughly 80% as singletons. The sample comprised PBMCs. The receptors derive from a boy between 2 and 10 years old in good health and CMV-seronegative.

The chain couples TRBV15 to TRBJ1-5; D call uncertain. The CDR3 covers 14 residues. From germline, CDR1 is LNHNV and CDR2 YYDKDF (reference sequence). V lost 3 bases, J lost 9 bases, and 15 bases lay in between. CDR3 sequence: CATSRHPGPWPQHF. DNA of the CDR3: TGTGCCACCAGCAGGCACCCGGGTCCTTGGCCCCAGCATTTT.

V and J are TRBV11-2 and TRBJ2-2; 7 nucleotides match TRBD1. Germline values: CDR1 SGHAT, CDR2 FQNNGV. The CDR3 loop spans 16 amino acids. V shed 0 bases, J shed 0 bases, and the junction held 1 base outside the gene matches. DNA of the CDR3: TGTGCCAGCAGCTTAGATACAGGGGCGAACACCGGGGAGCTGTTTTTT. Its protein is CASSLDTGANTGELFF.

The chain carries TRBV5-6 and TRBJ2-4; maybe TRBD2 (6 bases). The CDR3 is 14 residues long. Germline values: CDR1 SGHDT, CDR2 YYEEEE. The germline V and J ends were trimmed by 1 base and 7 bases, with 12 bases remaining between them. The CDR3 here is CASSLKEGSNIQYF. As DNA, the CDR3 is TGTGCCAGCAGCTTGAAGGAGGGTTCGAACATTCAGTACTTC.

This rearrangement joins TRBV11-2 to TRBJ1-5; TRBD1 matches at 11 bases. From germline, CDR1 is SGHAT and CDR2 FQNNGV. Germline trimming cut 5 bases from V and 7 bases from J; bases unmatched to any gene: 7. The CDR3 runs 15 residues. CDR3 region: CASSRLGQGVQPQHF. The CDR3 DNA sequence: TGTGCCAGCAGCCGCCTGGGACAGGGGGTCCAGCCCCAGCATTTT.

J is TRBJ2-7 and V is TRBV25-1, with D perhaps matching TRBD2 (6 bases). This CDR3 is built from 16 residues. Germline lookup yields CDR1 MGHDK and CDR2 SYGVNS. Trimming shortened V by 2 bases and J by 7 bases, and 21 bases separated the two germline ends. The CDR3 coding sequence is TGTGCCAGCAGTGAACCCGGCCGGGGGATCGTTCTGGAGCAGTACTTC. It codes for CASSEPGRGIVLEQYF.

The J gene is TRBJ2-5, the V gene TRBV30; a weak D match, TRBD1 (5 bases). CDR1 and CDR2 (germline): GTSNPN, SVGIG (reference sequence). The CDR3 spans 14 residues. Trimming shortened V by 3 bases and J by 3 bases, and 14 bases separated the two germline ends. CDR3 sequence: CAWSNIDRKETQYF. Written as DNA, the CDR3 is TGTGCCTGGAGCAACATCGACAGAAAAGAGACCCAGTACTTC.

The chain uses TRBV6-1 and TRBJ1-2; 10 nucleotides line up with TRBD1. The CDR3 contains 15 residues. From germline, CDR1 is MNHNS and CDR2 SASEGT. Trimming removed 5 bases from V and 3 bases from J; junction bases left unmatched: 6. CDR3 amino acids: CASSRDRGVDYGYTF. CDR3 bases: TGTGCCAGCAGTCGGGACAGGGGTGTGGACTATGGCTACACCTTC.

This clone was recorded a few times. CDR3 loop: CASSDLPTQQFF. CDR3 nucleotide sequence: TGTGCCAGCAGTGATTTGCCCACTCAGCAGTTCTTC. The genes are TRBV6-1 and TRBJ2-1; D is ambiguous. V lost 3 bases and J lost 11, with 11 bases in between. Germline values: CDR1 MNHNS, CDR2 SASEGT. The CDR3 has 12 residues.

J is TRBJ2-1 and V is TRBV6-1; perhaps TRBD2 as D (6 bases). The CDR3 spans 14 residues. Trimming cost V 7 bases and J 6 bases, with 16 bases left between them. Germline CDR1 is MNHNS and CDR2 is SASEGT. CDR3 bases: TGTGCCAGCAAAAGGCAGGGAGGACTCAATGAGCAGTTCTTC. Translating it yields CASKRQGGLNEQFF.

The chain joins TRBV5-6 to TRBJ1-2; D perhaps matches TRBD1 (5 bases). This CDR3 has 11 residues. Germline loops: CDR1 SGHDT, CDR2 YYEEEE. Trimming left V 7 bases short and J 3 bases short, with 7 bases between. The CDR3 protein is CASQGHYGYTF. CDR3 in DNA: TGTGCCAGCCAGGGTCACTATGGCTACACCTTC.

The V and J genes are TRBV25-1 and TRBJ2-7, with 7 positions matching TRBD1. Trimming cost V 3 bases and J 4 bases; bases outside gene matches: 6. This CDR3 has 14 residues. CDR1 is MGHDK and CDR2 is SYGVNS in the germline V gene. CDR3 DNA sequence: TGTGCCAGCAGTGATCGACAGGGCGGGTACGAGCAGTACTTC. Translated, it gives CASSDRQGGYEQYF.

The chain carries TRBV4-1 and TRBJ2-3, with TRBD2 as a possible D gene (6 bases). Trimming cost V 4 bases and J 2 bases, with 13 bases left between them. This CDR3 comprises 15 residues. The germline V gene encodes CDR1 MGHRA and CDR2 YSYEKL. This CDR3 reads CASSPLLAPTDTQYF. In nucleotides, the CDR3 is TGCGCCAGCAGCCCCTTACTAGCCCCCACAGATACGCAGTATTTT.

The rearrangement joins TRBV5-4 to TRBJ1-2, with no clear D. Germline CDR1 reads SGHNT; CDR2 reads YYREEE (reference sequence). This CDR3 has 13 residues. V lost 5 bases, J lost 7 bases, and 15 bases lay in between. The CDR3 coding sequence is TGTGCCAGCAGGGGTACAAGGGAGAGTGGCTACACCTTC. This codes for CASRGTRESGYTF.

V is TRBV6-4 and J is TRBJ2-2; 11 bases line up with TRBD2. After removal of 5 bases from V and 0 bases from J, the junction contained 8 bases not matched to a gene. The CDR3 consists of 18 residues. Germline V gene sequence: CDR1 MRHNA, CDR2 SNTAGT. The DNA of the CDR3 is TGTGCCAGCAGTCCTCTAGCGGGAGGCATCCCGAACACCGGGGAGCTGTTTTTT. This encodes CASSPLAGGIPNTGELFF.

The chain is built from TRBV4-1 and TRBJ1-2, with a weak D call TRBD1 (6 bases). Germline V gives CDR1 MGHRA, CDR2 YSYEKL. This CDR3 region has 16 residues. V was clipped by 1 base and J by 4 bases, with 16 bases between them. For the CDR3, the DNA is TGCGCCAGCAGCCAAGGAGTGTTGGGGGCAACCTATGGCTACACCTTC. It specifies CASSQGVLGATYGYTF.

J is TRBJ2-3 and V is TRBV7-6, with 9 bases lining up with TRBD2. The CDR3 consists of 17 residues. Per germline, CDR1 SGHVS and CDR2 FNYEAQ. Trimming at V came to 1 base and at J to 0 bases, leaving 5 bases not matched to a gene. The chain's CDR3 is CASSLVVTSGSTDTQYF. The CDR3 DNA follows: TGTGCCAGCAGCTTAGTGGTTACTAGCGGGAGCACAGATACGCAGTATTTT.

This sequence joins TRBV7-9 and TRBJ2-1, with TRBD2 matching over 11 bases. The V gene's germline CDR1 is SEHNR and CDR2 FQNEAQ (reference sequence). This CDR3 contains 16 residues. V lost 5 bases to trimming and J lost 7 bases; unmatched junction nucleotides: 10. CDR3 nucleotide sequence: TGTGCCAGCAGCACGATTACTAGCGGGAGTAAAAATGAGCAGTTCTTC. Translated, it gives CASSTITSGSKNEQFF.

The chain's CDR3 is CASSLRVTDEKLFF. As DNA, the CDR3 is TGTGCCAGCAGCTTAAGGGTGACAGACGAAAAACTGTTTTTT. V gene TRBV7-6 combines with J gene TRBJ1-4; possible D gene TRBD1, 5 bases. Germline V gene sequence: CDR1 SGHVS, CDR2 FNYEAQ. V lost 2 bases and J lost 8, with 12 bases in between. The CDR3 sequence is 14 residues long. Supplemented by reference TRBV7-6 and TRBJ1-4, the full variable domain reads GAGVSQSPRYKVTKRGQDVALRCDPISGHVSLYWYRQALGQGPEFLTYFNYEAQQDKSGLPNDRFSAERPEGSISTLTIQRTEQRDSAMYRCASSLRVTDEKLFFGSGTQLSVL.

For the CDR3, the DNA is TGTGCCAGCACCCAATCGACGGGTCACACAGATACGCAGTATTTT. Its translation: CASTQSTGHTDTQYF. The V gene is TRBV6-1, the J gene TRBJ2-3; D not resolved. In germline, CDR1 is MNHNS, CDR2 SASEGT. The CDR3 length is 15 residues. V was clipped by 7 bases and J by 2 bases, with 16 bases between them.

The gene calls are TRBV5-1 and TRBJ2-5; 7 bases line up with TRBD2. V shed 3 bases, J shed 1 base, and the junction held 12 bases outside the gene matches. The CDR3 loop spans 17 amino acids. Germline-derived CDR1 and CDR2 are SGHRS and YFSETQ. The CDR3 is CASSWGILADLQETQYF. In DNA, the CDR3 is TGCGCCAGCAGCTGGGGGATCCTAGCGGACCTCCAAGAGACCCAGTACTTC.

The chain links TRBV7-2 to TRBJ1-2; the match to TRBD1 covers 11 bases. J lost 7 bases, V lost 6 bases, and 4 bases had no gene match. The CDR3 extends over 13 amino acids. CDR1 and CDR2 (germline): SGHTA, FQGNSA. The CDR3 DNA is TGTGCCAGCAGTGTCGGACAGGGGGCTGGCTACACCTTC. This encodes CASSVGQGAGYTF.

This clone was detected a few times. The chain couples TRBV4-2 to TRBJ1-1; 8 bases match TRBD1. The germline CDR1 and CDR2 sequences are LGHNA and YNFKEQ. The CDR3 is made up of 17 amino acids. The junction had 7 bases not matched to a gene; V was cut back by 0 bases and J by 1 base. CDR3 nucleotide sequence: TGTGCCAGCAGCCAAGATCGCCAGGGGGCCTCGAACACTGAAGCTTTCTTT. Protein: CASSQDRQGASNTEAFF.

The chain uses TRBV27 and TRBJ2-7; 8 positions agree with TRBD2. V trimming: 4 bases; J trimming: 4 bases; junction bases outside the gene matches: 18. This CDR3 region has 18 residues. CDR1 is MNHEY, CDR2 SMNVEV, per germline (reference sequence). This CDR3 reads CASSYGVVPGGRNYEQYF. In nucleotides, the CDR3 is TGTGCCAGCAGTTACGGGGTTGTGCCGGGAGGGCGAAATTACGAGCAGTACTTC.